This T cell receptor beta chain was found in a study of shared clonotypes between healthy human individuals. Across the whole study: Donor ages ranged 18 to 49 years: a couple of women, a few men.

Clones were read by immunoSEQ multiplex PCR, and TCRdb kept only the in-frame ones, dropping some. The sample includes around 500,000 clones, over 70% of them seen just once. In this sample, this clone turned up a few times. No antigen is known for it. V shed 6 bases and J 1 base; nucleotides not matched to a gene: 7. This CDR3 is built from 15 residues. The germline V gene encodes CDR1 MNHEY and CDR2 SMNVEV (reference sequence). Study findings and constraints: Deeper or shallower sequencing was expected to change how clonotypes are shared among donors.

Recent acute infections and vaccinations were absent in the healthy HIV-negative adult donors. Adults of Caucasian background living in Nashville, Tennessee made up all donors. This chain joins TRBV27 and TRBJ1-1, with TRBD1 identical over 8 bases. The sample comprised PBMCs. This TCR derives from a middle-aged woman in good health. Some clones in this sample may be carry-over from other donors' samples. For the CDR3, the DNA is TGTGCCAGCAGGGGAAACAGGGGGGAGAACACTGAAGCTTTCTTT. Residues: CASRGNRGENTEAFF.